This entry describes one T cell receptor (beta chain). TCRdb's table, derived via immunoSEQ multiplex PCR, lists solely in-frame clones and lacks some. The repertoire holds approximately 170,000 clones, with approximately 91% as singletons. This entry comes from a study of blood T cell repertoires in COVID-19. Overall study context: Collection of acute and convalescent COVID-19 samples took place in the United States, Italy and Spain.

Recovery meant two consecutive negative NP/OP PCR tests, professional clearance, or resolved symptoms. The CDR3 length is 15 residues. Germline CDR1 is GTSNPN and CDR2 is SVGIG (reference sequence). The V and J ends lost 3 bases and 4 bases respectively, with 15 bases between them. The clonotype originates from a woman in her late teens or twenties who had recovered from COVID-19. Material: PBMCs or T cells enriched from blood (not recorded which). The rearrangement uses TRBV30 and TRBJ2-2; unclear D gene. This CDR3 reads CAWSGHRVSTGELFF. CDR3 nucleotides: TGTGCCTGGAGCGGCCACCGGGTTTCCACCGGGGAGCTGTTTTTT.